The entry below gives a single TCR beta chain sequence along with its context. The antigen this receptor binds is unknown. Base qualities were left out, and no much larger clone turns up one base away. For deep sequencing of PBMC libraries, mostly around 520 ng of input genomic DNA was used, and six replicates were run per sample. The immunoSEQ hsTCRbeta kit was used to prepare TCRbeta libraries, following the manufacturer's instructions. Sequencing of the completed libraries took place using an Illumina NovaSeq 6000 S4 flow cell after they had been pooled to about 3 nM. Per the authors' processing: Raw data preprocessing and quality control were performed with the immunoSEQ Analyzer. The analysis was restricted to productive rearrangements, with each unique CDR3 amino acid sequence defining a clonotype. Repertoire clonality was estimated as the Gini-Simpson index, which was calculated using the R package tcR. Student's t test was used to compare Gini indices, while Pearson correlation assessed associations with tumor size change. TCRdb's version of the immuneACCESS table is confined to in-frame rearrangements and falls short of the full clone set. An unresolved V gene accounts for under half of the shortfall where checked; the remainder is of unknown origin. D and trimming come from the DNA, and the V and J calls and clone size come from that table. Here the sample has around 81,000 clones; roughly four fifths occur a single time. Clones ranked in the top ten supply about 3.1% of the sample.

Trimming costs V 4 bases and J 4 bases, and their ends lie 15 bases apart. The germline V gene sets CDR1 to MNHNS and CDR2 to SASEGT. The CDR3 measures 15 amino acids from cysteine to phenylalanine. CDR3 DNA is the only sequence kept; it has 45 bases, read in frame from the first base. The data were taken from a study of neoadjuvant anti-PD-1 for oral cavity cancer (dated by TCRdb to the early 2020s). In terms of the full investigation: Three to four biweekly doses of nivolumab at 3 mg/kg were mostly administered to patients before curative-intent surgical resection. Patients who did not progress were given a fourth nivolumab dose at about day 43 and had definitive surgical resection on days 50-56. Under RECIST 1.1, patients with complete response, partial response or stable disease were classed as responders, and patients with progression were classed as non-responders. There were some 13 patients in the parent correlative cohort, and the response rate was less than 40%.

The study at large found these results: After neoadjuvant nivolumab, T cell clonality (Gini index) in PBMCs was significantly higher in non-responders than in responders. A higher pretreatment blood Treg/Th17 ratio correlated with both higher pretreatment blood TCRbeta clonality and lower post-treatment tumor TCRbeta clonality. The TCR analyses had only a few patients in each response group, and the authors called for validation in larger cohorts.

Reading the label with the study, this specimen's time point is: before neoadjuvant nivolumab. Patients had been newly diagnosed with stage II-IVA oral cavity squamous cell carcinoma, and no prior systemic or radiation treatment had been given to the patients. The cohort was composed of patients with HPV-negative, locally advanced oral cavity squamous cell carcinoma. No culture maintenance or expansion was done, as the peripheral blood mononuclear cells went straight to analysis. Samples came from a longitudinal correlative study of a single-arm phase II trial of neoadjuvant nivolumab in oral cavity squamous cell carcinoma. Genomic DNA-based TCRbeta sequencing was performed on subject-matched pre- and post-treatment PBMCs and tumors from three responders and three non-responders. Peripheral blood mononuclear cells were collected before nivolumab treatment and were collected again after treatment, at the time of surgery. Genomic DNA was isolated from PBMCs using the Maxwell RSC DNA from Cells kit.

This sequence was found in a person aged 35-80 years with oral cavity squamous cell carcinoma. The specimen was PBMCs, collected before nivolumab (anti-PD-1) treatment. The sequence joins TRBV6-1 to TRBJ2-3; perhaps TRBD1 is the D gene, with 6 bases matching. The CDR3 region has the sequence CASSVSQGSADTQYF. The DNA sequence follows: TGTGCCAGCAGTGTATCACAGGGCTCGGCAGATACGCAGTATTTT.